These T cell receptor beta chains were read from a single sample in a study of CXCR3-negative and CXCR3-positive naive CD8 T cells. For each CDR3 protein, TCRdb gives one entry from its re-call of the 5' RACE reads, without DNA. The sample table includes some 61,000 distinct CDR3 sequences. The specimen was naive CXCR3- CD8+ T cells from blood. All receptors come from a human donor in good health. Some clones in this sample may be carry-over from other donors' samples. The CDR3 runs from the conserved cysteine through the conserved F or W.

j_call v_call cdr3_aa
TRBJ2-2 TRBV28 CASSFSGRAGLGELFF
TRBJ2-1 TRBV2 CASSQGQGYNERFF
TRBJ2-7 TRBV28 CASSFDREAYEQYF
TRBJ1-4 TRBV7-9 CASSLADDMNAGLFF
TRBJ2-3 TRBV7-2 CASALGLAGKIDTQYF
TRBJ2-7 TRBV6-2/TRBV6-3 CASRWDVSRHEQYF
TRBJ1-1 TRBV20-1 CSAESQGRTEAFF
TRBJ2-7 TRBV5-1 CASEEGPERFYEQYF
TRBJ1-6 TRBV20-1 CSARGKEYSPLHF
TRBJ2-7 TRBV7-9 CASSLDPQAGVRDTQYF
TRBJ2-3 TRBV12-3/TRBV12-4 CASLSGGPDTQYF
TRBJ2-1 TRBV4-2 CASSQDLEGAAYNEQFF